This T cell receptor (beta chain) comes out of a study of human T cells and chemical hapten exposure. Study-wide background: Across its 20 to 25 weeks, the study gave patients weekly diphenylcyclopropenone doses to the scalp. Chiefly female patients presented with alopecia areata, totalis or universalis.

TCRdb itself ran the RACE reads through MiXCR, one entry per CDR3 protein. The sample yields roughly 84,000 distinct CDR3 sequences, about 10% seen once. Time point in this sample: patch test 2, 6 weeks after DPC sensitization. Treatment reported: therapeutic diphenylcyclopropenone sensitization with weekly scalp DPC. The clonotype was recovered from a woman between 50 and 59 years old with alopecia areata. Some clones in this sample may be carry-over from other donors' samples. Sequences were derived from whole blood, sampled in connection with sensitization to the hapten diphenylcyclopropenone (DPC).

CDR3 nucleotide sequence: TGTGCCAGCAGCTTCCCATCAGGGGGCGACTATGGCTACACCTTC. Encoded protein: CASSFPSGGDYGYTF. The rearrangement links TRBV7-9 to TRBJ1-2; 8 nucleotides line up with TRBD1. Germline V gene lookup returns CDR1 SEHNR and CDR2 FQNEAQ (reference sequence). This CDR3 is built from 15 residues. After removal of 3 bases from V and 3 bases from J, the junction contained 6 bases not matched to a gene.